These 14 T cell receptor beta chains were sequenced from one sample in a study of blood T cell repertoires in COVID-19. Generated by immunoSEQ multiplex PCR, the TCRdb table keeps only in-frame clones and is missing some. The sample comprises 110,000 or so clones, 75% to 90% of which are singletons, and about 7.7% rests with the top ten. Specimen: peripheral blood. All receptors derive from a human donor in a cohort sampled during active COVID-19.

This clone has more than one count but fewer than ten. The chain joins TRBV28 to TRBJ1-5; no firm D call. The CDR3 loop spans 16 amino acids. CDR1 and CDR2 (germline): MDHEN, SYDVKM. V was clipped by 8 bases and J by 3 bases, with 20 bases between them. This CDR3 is CASCPAGSGNNQPQHF. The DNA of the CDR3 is TGTGCCAGCTGCCCCGCGGGGTCTGGTAACAATCAGCCCCAGCATTTT.

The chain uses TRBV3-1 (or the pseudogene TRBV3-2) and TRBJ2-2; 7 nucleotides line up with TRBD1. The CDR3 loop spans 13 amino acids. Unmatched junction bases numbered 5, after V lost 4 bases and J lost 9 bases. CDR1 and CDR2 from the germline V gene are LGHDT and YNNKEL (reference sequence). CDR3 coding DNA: TGTGCCAGCAGCCCTACAGGGGTCCGGGAGCTGTTTTTT. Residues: CASSPTGVRELFF.

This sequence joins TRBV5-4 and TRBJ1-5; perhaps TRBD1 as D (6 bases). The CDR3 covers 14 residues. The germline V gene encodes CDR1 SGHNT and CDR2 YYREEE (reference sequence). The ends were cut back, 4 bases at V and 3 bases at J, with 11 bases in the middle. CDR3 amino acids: CASSAEGDNQPQHF. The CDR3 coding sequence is TGTGCCAGCAGCGCTGAGGGGGACAATCAGCCCCAGCATTTT.

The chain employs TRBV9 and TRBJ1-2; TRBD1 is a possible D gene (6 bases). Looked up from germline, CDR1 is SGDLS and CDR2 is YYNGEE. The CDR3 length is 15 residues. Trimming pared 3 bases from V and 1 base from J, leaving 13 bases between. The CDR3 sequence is CASSESDSYNYGYTF. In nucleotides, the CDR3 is TGTGCCAGCAGCGAATCGGACAGTTATAACTATGGCTACACCTTC.

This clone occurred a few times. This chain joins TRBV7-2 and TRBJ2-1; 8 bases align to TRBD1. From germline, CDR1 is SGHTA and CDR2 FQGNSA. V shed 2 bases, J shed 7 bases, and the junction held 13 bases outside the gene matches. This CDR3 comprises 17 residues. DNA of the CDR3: TGTGCCAGCAGCTTAATCGGCGGTCAGGGGGCCGGAAATGAGCAGTTCTTC. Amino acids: CASSLIGGQGAGNEQFF.

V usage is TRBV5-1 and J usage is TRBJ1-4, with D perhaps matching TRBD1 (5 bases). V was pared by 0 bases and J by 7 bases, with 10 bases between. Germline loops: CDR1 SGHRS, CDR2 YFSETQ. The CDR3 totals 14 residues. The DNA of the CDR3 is TGCGCCAGCAGCTTGGTCGGGGGATCTGAAAAACTGTTTTTT. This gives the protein CASSLVGGSEKLFF. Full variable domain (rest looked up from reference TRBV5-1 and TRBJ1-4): KAGVTQTPRYLIKTRGQQVTLSCSPISGHRSVSWYQQTPGQGLQFLFEYFSETQRNKGNFPGRFSGRQFSNSRSEMNVSTLELGDSALYLCASSLVGGSEKLFFGSGTQLSVL.

In DNA form, the CDR3 reads TGTGCCAGCAGCCAAGATCGACTAGCGGGAGGACAAGAGACCCAGTACTTC. Amino acids: CASSQDRLAGGQETQYF. V usage is TRBV3-1 (or the pseudogene TRBV3-2) and J usage is TRBJ2-5; 13 bases align to TRBD2. Germline CDR1 is LGHDT and CDR2 is YNNKEL (reference sequence). The CDR3 sequence is 17 residues long. J gave up 2 bases and V 0 bases, and 3 bases lay outside the gene matches.

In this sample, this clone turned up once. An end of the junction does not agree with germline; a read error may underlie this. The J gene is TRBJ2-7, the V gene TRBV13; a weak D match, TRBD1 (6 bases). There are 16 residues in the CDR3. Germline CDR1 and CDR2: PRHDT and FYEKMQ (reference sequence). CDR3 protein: CASRLGGPGAFDEQYF. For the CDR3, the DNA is TGTGCCAGCAGGTTAGGTGGGCCAGGGGCGTTCGACGAGCAGTACTTC.

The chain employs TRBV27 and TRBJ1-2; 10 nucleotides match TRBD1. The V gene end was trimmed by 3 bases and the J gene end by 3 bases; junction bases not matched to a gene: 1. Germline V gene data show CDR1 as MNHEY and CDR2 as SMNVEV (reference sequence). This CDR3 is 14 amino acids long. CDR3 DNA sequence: TGTGCCAGCAGTTTTGGACAGGGGGACTATGGCTACACCTTC. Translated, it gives CASSFGQGDYGYTF.

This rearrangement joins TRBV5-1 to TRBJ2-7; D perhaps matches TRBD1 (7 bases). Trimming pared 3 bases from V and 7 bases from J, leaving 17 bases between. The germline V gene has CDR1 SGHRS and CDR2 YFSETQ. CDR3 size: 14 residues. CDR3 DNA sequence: TGCGCCAGCAGCTCCATACAGGGGACTGAGGAGCAGTACTTC. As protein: CASSSIQGTEEQYF. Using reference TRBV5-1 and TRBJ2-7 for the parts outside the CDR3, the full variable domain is KAGVTQTPRYLIKTRGQQVTLSCSPISGHRSVSWYQQTPGQGLQFLFEYFSETQRNKGNFPGRFSGRQFSNSRSEMNVSTLELGDSALYLCASSSIQGTEEQYFGPGTRLTVT.

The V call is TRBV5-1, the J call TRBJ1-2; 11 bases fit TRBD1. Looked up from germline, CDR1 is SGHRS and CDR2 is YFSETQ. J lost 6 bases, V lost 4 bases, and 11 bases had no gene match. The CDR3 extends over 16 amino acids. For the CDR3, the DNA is TGCGCCAGCAGCCGAGACTCAGGGACAGGGGGACATGGCTACACCTTC. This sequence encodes CASSRDSGTGGHGYTF. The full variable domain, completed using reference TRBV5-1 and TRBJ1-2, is KAGVTQTPRYLIKTRGQQVTLSCSPISGHRSVSWYQQTPGQGLQFLFEYFSETQRNKGNFPGRFSGRQFSNSRSEMNVSTLELGDSALYLCASSRDSGTGGHGYTFGSGTRLTVV.

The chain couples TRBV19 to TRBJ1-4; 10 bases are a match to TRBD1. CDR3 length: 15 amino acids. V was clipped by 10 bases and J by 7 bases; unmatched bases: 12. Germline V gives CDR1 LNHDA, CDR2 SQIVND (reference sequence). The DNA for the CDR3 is TGTGCCACCTCGGGGGCGGACAGGGGGTTTGAAAAACTGTTTTTT. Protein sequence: CATSGADRGFEKLFF.

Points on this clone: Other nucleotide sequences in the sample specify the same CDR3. In DNA, the CDR3 is TGTGCCAGCAGCTTAGTTAGCGTGAACACCGGGGAGCTGTTTTTT. This encodes CASSLVSVNTGELFF. The V and J genes are TRBV7-8 and TRBJ2-2; tentative D call: TRBD2 (5 bases). This CDR3 has 15 amino acids. V lost 1 base and J lost 1, with 7 bases in between. CDR1 is SGHVS, CDR2 FQNEAQ, per germline.

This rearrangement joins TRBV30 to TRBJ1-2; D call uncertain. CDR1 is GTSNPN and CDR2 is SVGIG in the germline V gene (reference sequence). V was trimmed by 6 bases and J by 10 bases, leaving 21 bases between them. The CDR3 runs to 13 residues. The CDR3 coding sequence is TGTGCCTGTGACAAATCAGGCGTTAATGTCTACACCTTC. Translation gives CACDKSGVNVYTF.